This T cell receptor (beta chain) was recovered during a study of T cells in Graves' hyperthyroidism and ophthalmopathy. CDR1 is MNHNS, CDR2 SASEGT, per germline. This CDR3 is 14 amino acids long. Trimming removed 6 bases from V and 4 bases from J; junction bases left unmatched: 2. Whole-study results and caveats: Most thyroid clonotypes expanded above 0.001 were also detected in blood. The model's output predicted ophthalmopathy at a median of about 5.9 months prior to onset.

TCR beta CDR3 regions were amplified from RNA transcripts. HTBI primers drove first-round RT-PCR of the TCR CDR3. MiXCR was run by TCRdb on the multiplex PCR reads, yielding one entry per CDR3 protein. The sample has about 600,000 distinct CDR3 sequences; about 16% are singletons. This clonotype was detected many times. What it binds is not known. A Clinical Activity Score of at least 3, a NOSPECS grade of at least 4 and a duration under 3 months were recorded in the ophthalmopathy patients. Patients having uncontrolled infection, another autoimmune disease, pregnancy or lactation were not included. The specimen sequenced was blood. The chain has TRBV6-1 and TRBJ1-5; 11 bases agree with TRBD1. The sequence was collected from a woman aged 40 to 55 with Graves' ophthalmopathy. In DNA form, the CDR3 reads TGTGCCAGCAGGGGGACAGGGGGAAATCAGCCCCAGCATTTT. Translation gives CASRGTGGNQPQHF.